A selection of T cell receptor beta chains follows, all from one sample in a study of blood T cell repertoires in COVID-19. Sequencing used immunoSEQ multiplex PCR; TCRdb keeps in-frame clones, though not all of them. The table has 200,000 to 300,000 clones, roughly 76% seen once. The material sequenced was peripheral blood. All receptors come from an elderly woman with COVID-19, enrolled during active disease. CDR3s include the opening cysteine and the closing phenylalanine or tryptophan. The D gene is left open where the match is weak. The listing skips clone size in some rows; elsewhere it reads once, few, many or a size class.

CDR3nt: TGCGCCAGCAGCCCGCTGGAGCAGGGAAGAGGAGCTTTCTTT
CDR3aa: CASSPLEQGRGAFF
j_gene: TRBJ1-1
abundance: NA
d_gene: NA
v_gene: TRBV4-1

CDR3nt: TGCAGCGCCGAGACTAGCGGGAGGGCCGGGGAGCTGTTTTTT
CDR3aa: CSAETSGRAGELFF
j_gene: TRBJ2-2
abundance: NA
d_gene: TRBD2
v_gene: TRBV29-1

CDR3nt: TGTGCCAGCAGTGACCCCCCCCGGAGCGAGCAGTACTTC
CDR3aa: CASSDPPRSEQYF
j_gene: TRBJ2-7
abundance: NA
d_gene: NA
v_gene: TRBV25-1

CDR3nt: TGTGCCAGCAGCTTCGGGACAAGGAGTACGAGCAATCAGCCCCAGCATTTT
CDR3aa: CASSFGTRSTSNQPQHF
j_gene: TRBJ1-5
abundance: NA
d_gene: NA
v_gene: TRBV7-9

CDR3nt: TGCGCCAGCAGCCGAGCGGGGGGGACAGATACGCAGTATTTT
CDR3aa: CASSRAGGTDTQYF
j_gene: TRBJ2-3
abundance: few
d_gene: TRBD2
v_gene: TRBV4-3

CDR3nt: TGCGCCAGCAGCCAAAGGTCCGTGACAGGGGAGGGAGCTTTCTTT
CDR3aa: CASSQRSVTGEGAFF
j_gene: TRBJ1-1
abundance: few
d_gene: TRBD1
v_gene: TRBV4-1

CDR3nt: TGTGCCAGCAGCTCCTTTCGGGGCTATGGCTACACCTTC
CDR3aa: CASSSFRGYGYTF
j_gene: TRBJ1-2
abundance: NA
d_gene: NA
v_gene: TRBV7-9

CDR3nt: TGTGCCAGCAGCTTAACGGTCGGGACTGGAAACACCATATATTTT
CDR3aa: CASSLTVGTGNTIYF
j_gene: TRBJ1-3
abundance: NA
d_gene: NA
v_gene: TRBV7-3

CDR3nt: TGTGCCAGCGGTACTGGGACAGCTTCCTACGAGCAGTACTTC
CDR3aa: CASGTGTASYEQYF
j_gene: TRBJ2-7
abundance: NA
d_gene: TRBD1
v_gene: TRBV7-9

CDR3nt: TGTGCCAGCAGGGGAGGGGGTTCTTCACCCCTCCACTTT
CDR3aa: CASRGGGSSPLHF
j_gene: TRBJ1-6
abundance: NA
d_gene: NA
v_gene: TRBV2

CDR3nt: TGTGCCAGCTCACCACGAGACGGGGGGGTTGAAGCTTTCTTT
CDR3aa: CASSPRDGGVEAFF
j_gene: TRBJ1-1
abundance: NA
d_gene: NA
v_gene: TRBV18

CDR3nt: TGTGCCAGCTCACCTGACAGGGCCCCCTACGAGCAGTACTTC
CDR3aa: CASSPDRAPYEQYF
j_gene: TRBJ2-7
abundance: once
d_gene: TRBD1
v_gene: TRBV18

CDR3nt: TGCAGTGCTAGCAGTAATGAAAAACTGTTTTTT
CDR3aa: CSASSNEKLFF
j_gene: TRBJ1-4
abundance: once
d_gene: NA
v_gene: TRBV20-1

CDR3nt: TGTGCCAGCATACCTGAGAACCGCCCCGTATATTTT
CDR3aa: CASIPENRPVYF
j_gene: TRBJ1-3
abundance: NA
d_gene: NA
v_gene: TRBV27

CDR3nt: TGTGCCAGTGCGACAGGCTCTGGAAACACCATATATTTT
CDR3aa: CASATGSGNTIYF
j_gene: TRBJ1-3
abundance: NA
d_gene: NA
v_gene: TRBV19

CDR3nt: TGTGCCAGCAGCCCCCCCTGGCGTACAGGGTCGGACACTGAAGCTTTCTTT
CDR3aa: CASSPPWRTGSDTEAFF
j_gene: TRBJ1-1
abundance: NA
d_gene: NA
v_gene: TRBV3-1/TRBV3-2

CDR3nt: TGTGCCTGGAGTAAGTTAGCGGAAGATACGCAGTATTTT
CDR3aa: CAWSKLAEDTQYF
j_gene: TRBJ2-3
abundance: once
d_gene: NA
v_gene: TRBV30

CDR3nt: TGCGCCAGCAGCTTGGAAAAGGGGGCTCACGTCCCGATTAGAGCTTTCTTT
CDR3aa: CASSLEKGAHVPIRAFF
j_gene: TRBJ1-1
abundance: NA
d_gene: TRBD1
v_gene: TRBV5-1

CDR3nt: TGTGCCAGCAGCCGGAAACAGGGGTGGGCTGAAGCTTTCTTT
CDR3aa: CASSRKQGWAEAFF
j_gene: TRBJ1-1
abundance: NA
d_gene: TRBD1
v_gene: TRBV11-2

CDR3nt: TGTGCCAGCAGTTCTGGGGGGGCCAGCACAGATACGCAGTATTTT
CDR3aa: CASSSGGASTDTQYF
j_gene: TRBJ2-3
abundance: NA
d_gene: NA
v_gene: TRBV2

CDR3nt: TGTGCCAGTAGGCCGATCACCGGGACAGGGGGCCGGAGCAATCAGCCCCAGCATTTT
CDR3aa: CASRPITGTGGRSNQPQHF
j_gene: TRBJ1-5
abundance: once
d_gene: TRBD1
v_gene: TRBV19

CDR3nt: TGCAGTGTTGAGGGATCTGAAGCTTTCTTT
CDR3aa: CSVEGSEAFF
j_gene: TRBJ1-1
abundance: once
d_gene: NA
v_gene: TRBV20-1

CDR3nt: TGTGCCATCGGCGACAGCTACTCCGTATATTTT
CDR3aa: CAIGDSYSVYF
j_gene: TRBJ1-3
abundance: NA
d_gene: NA
v_gene: TRBV10-3

CDR3nt: TGTGCCAGCAGCTTATCTCCTAGCGTCACCAGCACAGATACGCAGTATTTT
CDR3aa: CASSLSPSVTSTDTQYF
j_gene: TRBJ2-3
abundance: once
d_gene: NA
v_gene: TRBV11-2

CDR3nt: TGCGCCAGCAGCTCAATGGACGGGGGAGAAGCTTTCTTT
CDR3aa: CASSSMDGGEAFF
j_gene: TRBJ1-1
abundance: NA
d_gene: NA
v_gene: TRBV5-1

CDR3nt: TGTGCCAGCAGGTCCAACTCGGGAGGGACCTACGAGCAGTACTTC
CDR3aa: CASRSNSGGTYEQYF
j_gene: TRBJ2-7
abundance: NA
d_gene: TRBD2
v_gene: TRBV27

CDR3nt: TGCGCCAGCAGCTTGAGACTAGCGGACACCGGGGAGCTGTTTTTT
CDR3aa: CASSLRLADTGELFF
j_gene: TRBJ2-2
abundance: NA
d_gene: TRBD2
v_gene: TRBV5-1

CDR3nt: TGTGCCAGCAGCCAAAGCAGGGGGTCGAACACTGAAGCTTTCTTT
CDR3aa: CASSQSRGSNTEAFF
j_gene: TRBJ1-1
abundance: once
d_gene: TRBD1
v_gene: TRBV4-2

CDR3nt: TGTGCCAGCAGCCCATCTGCAGGGCCTCTGGGAAAACTGTTTTTT
CDR3aa: CASSPSAGPLGKLFF
j_gene: TRBJ1-4
abundance: NA
d_gene: NA
v_gene: TRBV7-2

CDR3nt: TGTGCCAGCCAGGGGCACCAGAACACTGAAGCTTTCTTT
CDR3aa: CASQGHQNTEAFF
j_gene: TRBJ1-1
abundance: NA
d_gene: NA
v_gene: TRBV7-8

CDR3nt: TGTGCCAGCAGTTTATTAGGCGCGGGTGGGGGCTACACCTTC
CDR3aa: CASSLLGAGGGYTF
j_gene: TRBJ1-2
abundance: NA
d_gene: NA
v_gene: TRBV27

CDR3nt: TGTGCCAGCAGCTTGGGCGGGGGGCCGGAAGAGACCCAGTACTTC
CDR3aa: CASSLGGGPEETQYF
j_gene: TRBJ2-5
abundance: NA
d_gene: TRBD2
v_gene: TRBV11-3

CDR3nt: TGTGCCAGCAGCTTAATGGACTTCCCTGGAAACACCATATATTTT
CDR3aa: CASSLMDFPGNTIYF
j_gene: TRBJ1-3
abundance: few
d_gene: NA
v_gene: TRBV7-2

CDR3nt: TGTGCCAGCACTAAGGGTAGGGGAAACTATGGCTACACCTTC
CDR3aa: CASTKGRGNYGYTF
j_gene: TRBJ1-2
abundance: NA
d_gene: NA
v_gene: TRBV21-1

CDR3nt: TGTGCCACCGCGGACAGGGATGGACAGCCCCAGCATTTT
CDR3aa: CATADRDGQPQHF
j_gene: TRBJ1-5
abundance: NA
d_gene: TRBD1
v_gene: TRBV24-1

CDR3nt: TGTGCCAGCAGCTCAGGGTTCACCCTCCACTTT
CDR3aa: CASSSGFTLHF
j_gene: TRBJ1-6
abundance: NA
d_gene: NA
v_gene: TRBV7-9

CDR3nt: TGTGCCAGCTCACCGGCACAGGGGACGACTCAGCCCCAGCATTTT
CDR3aa: CASSPAQGTTQPQHF
j_gene: TRBJ1-5
abundance: NA
d_gene: TRBD1
v_gene: TRBV18

CDR3nt: TGTGCCAGCAGCTTAGCAGGGGCAGGCAATCAGCCCCAGCATTTT
CDR3aa: CASSLAGAGNQPQHF
j_gene: TRBJ1-5
abundance: once
d_gene: NA
v_gene: TRBV7-9

CDR3nt: TGTGCCAGTATCCCCCAGGGGACCAATCAGCCCCAGCATTTT
CDR3aa: CASIPQGTNQPQHF
j_gene: TRBJ1-5
abundance: NA
d_gene: NA
v_gene: TRBV19

CDR3nt: TGTGCCAGTAGTGGGCCGGGACTTCCGAACTATGGCTACACCTTC
CDR3aa: CASSGPGLPNYGYTF
j_gene: TRBJ1-2
abundance: NA
d_gene: NA
v_gene: TRBV19

CDR3nt: TGCGCCAGCAGACTCACTAGCGGCACAACCGGGGAGCTGTTTTTT
CDR3aa: CASRLTSGTTGELFF
j_gene: TRBJ2-2
abundance: NA
d_gene: TRBD2
v_gene: TRBV5-1

CDR3nt: TGTGCCAGTAGTACCCCAGGGAGGACGGGAGATGGCTACACCTTC
CDR3aa: CASSTPGRTGDGYTF
j_gene: TRBJ1-2
abundance: NA
d_gene: NA
v_gene: TRBV19

CDR3nt: TGTGCCACCAGCAGGAAGACGACAGGACCAAACACTGAAGCTTTCTTT
CDR3aa: CATSRKTTGPNTEAFF
j_gene: TRBJ1-1
abundance: NA
d_gene: NA
v_gene: TRBV15

CDR3nt: TGTGCCAGCAGTGGAGCTAGCGGGTCCACAGATACGCAGTATTTT
CDR3aa: CASSGASGSTDTQYF
j_gene: TRBJ2-3
abundance: NA
d_gene: TRBD2
v_gene: TRBV2

CDR3nt: TGTGCCAGCTCTTCCGGTCCCTACAATGAGCAGTTCTTC
CDR3aa: CASSSGPYNEQFF
j_gene: TRBJ2-1
abundance: NA
d_gene: NA
v_gene: TRBV2

CDR3nt: TGTGCCAGCAGGACTCCGGGACAGATGAATTACGAGCAGTACTTC
CDR3aa: CASRTPGQMNYEQYF
j_gene: TRBJ2-7
abundance: NA
d_gene: TRBD1
v_gene: TRBV6-5

CDR3nt: TGTGCCAGCAGAGGGGGAGGGGTTAGCGAGCAGTACTTC
CDR3aa: CASRGGGVSEQYF
j_gene: TRBJ2-7
abundance: few
d_gene: NA
v_gene: TRBV2

CDR3nt: TGTGCCAGCATCGGACAGGGCCCAAATTCACCCCTCCACTTT
CDR3aa: CASIGQGPNSPLHF
j_gene: TRBJ1-6
abundance: once
d_gene: TRBD1
v_gene: TRBV7-9

CDR3nt: TGTGCCAGCAGCAACGGACTAGTGGTGAAGTTCTTC
CDR3aa: CASSNGLVVKFF
j_gene: TRBJ2-1
abundance: NA
d_gene: TRBD2
v_gene: TRBV11-2

CDR3nt: TGTGCCAGCAGCCCCGTCCAAACAGGGGCGACCCAGTACTTC
CDR3aa: CASSPVQTGATQYF
j_gene: TRBJ2-5
abundance: NA
d_gene: TRBD1
v_gene: TRBV7-9